This entry is about one T cell receptor (beta chain). Measured with immunoSEQ multiplex PCR; TCRdb has only the in-frame clones, and not every one. There are hundreds of thousands of clones in the sample; 70% to 85% occur only once, and 3.3% lies in the top ten. This entry is derived from a study of blood T cell repertoires in COVID-19. Across the study: T cells, B-cell-depleted T cells, or PBMCs supplied cDNA or gDNA.

This receptor was obtained from a woman of 80 years or more with acute or convalescent COVID-19. Sequencing was carried out using peripheral blood.

CDR3 amino acids: CASSGRTRNTGELFF. CDR3 coding DNA: TGTGCCAGTAGCGGTAGGACAAGAAACACCGGGGAGCTGTTTTTT. The rearrangement uses TRBV19 and TRBJ2-2; the D gene is possibly TRBD1 (5 bases). The germline CDR1 and CDR2 sequences are LNHDA and SQIVND (reference sequence). Deletions cut 6 bases from V and 2 bases from J, with 13 bases between. CDR3 size: 15 residues.